Listed below are T cell receptor beta chains from one sample, sequenced in a study of T cell changes during pregnancy in multiple sclerosis. Measured with immunoSEQ multiplex PCR; TCRdb has only the in-frame clones, and not every one. The sample includes 35,000 to 45,000 clones, approximately 90% of them seen just once. Sequences were derived from peripheral blood, sampled before pregnancy. Every receptor here comes from a female donor with multiple sclerosis, enrolled in a pregnancy study. Each CDR3 is given with its conserved first and last residue. D genes are given only for firm matches. Size is stated for part of the rows, as once, few or many counts, or as a class when the clone is expanded.

V	size	length	J	D	DNA	CDR3
TRBV6-5	NA	13	TRBJ1-4	TRBD1	TGTGCCAGCCGGGGACAGATTAATGAAAAACTGTTTTTT	CASRGQINEKLFF
TRBV7-6	NA	15	TRBJ2-3	NA	TGTGCCAGCAGCCGGACTGTACCTAGCACAGATACGCAGTATTTT	CASSRTVPSTDTQYF
TRBV4-1	NA	15	TRBJ1-4	TRBD1	TGCGCCAGCAGCCGACCGGGACAGGGTAATGAAAAACTGTTTTTT	CASSRPGQGNEKLFF
TRBV11-3	NA	14	TRBJ2-3	NA	TGTGCCAGCAGCTTAGGCGTGAGCACAGATACGCAGTATTTT	CASSLGVSTDTQYF
TRBV10-3	NA	16	TRBJ2-3	TRBD2	TGTGCCATCAGGACTAGCGGACACCTTAGCACAGATACGCAGTATTTT	CAIRTSGHLSTDTQYF
TRBV5-4	NA	15	TRBJ2-3	NA	TGTGCCAGCAGCTTGGACCTCTCGGGAACAGATACGCAGTATTTT	CASSLDLSGTDTQYF
TRBV5-1	NA	14	TRBJ1-1	NA	TGCGCCAGCAGCTTGGATCGGGGGAACACTGAAGCTTTCTTT	CASSLDRGNTEAFF
TRBV4-1	once	14	TRBJ2-7	TRBD1	TGCGCCAGCAGTGGGGGACAGGTAACCTACGAGCAGTACTTC	CASSGGQVTYEQYF
TRBV9	NA	10	TRBJ2-7	NA	TGTGCCAGCTCTGCTATGGAGCAGTACTTC	CASSAMEQYF
TRBV28	NA	13	TRBJ1-2	NA	TGTGCCAGCAGTTTGGGCAAAAAATATGGCTACACCTTC	CASSLGKKYGYTF
TRBV28	once	16	TRBJ2-1	TRBD2	TGTGCCAGCAGTTTTGGGACTAGCGGGAGGGGGAATGAGCAGTTCTTC	CASSFGTSGRGNEQFF
TRBV6-5	NA	14	TRBJ2-7	NA	TGTGCCAGCAGCACAGGGACAAGCTCCTACGAGCAGTACTTC	CASSTGTSSYEQYF
TRBV6-1	NA	14	TRBJ2-7	TRBD1	TGTGCCAGCAGTGAAGCGGGACAGCTTTACGAGCAGTACTTC	CASSEAGQLYEQYF
TRBV28	NA	16	TRBJ1-5	NA	TGTGCCAGCACCAAAACGAGATGGGAGTTTCGGGAGCCCCAGCATTTT	CASTKTRWEFREPQHF
TRBV10-3	NA	13	TRBJ2-7	TRBD2	TGTGCCATCAGTGAGATAGGGACTAACGAGCAGTACTTC	CAISEIGTNEQYF
TRBV7-2	NA	13	TRBJ1-1	NA	TGTGCCAGCAGCCCTCGACAGAACACTGAAGCTTTCTTT	CASSPRQNTEAFF
TRBV28	NA	12	TRBJ2-7	NA	TGTGCCAGCAGCCAGATTCCGTACGAGCAGTACTTC	CASSQIPYEQYF
TRBV2	NA	14	TRBJ1-1	TRBD1	TGTGCCAGCAGATTGGGACAGGGATACACTGAAGCTTTCTTT	CASRLGQGYTEAFF
TRBV5-5	NA	14	TRBJ2-1	NA	TGTGCCAGCATCCAACCTGAAGCTAACAATGAGCAGTTCTTC	CASIQPEANNEQFF
TRBV6-1	few	13	TRBJ1-5	NA	TGTGCCAGCAGTGTGGGGGAGGGTCAGCCCCAGCATTTT	CASSVGEGQPQHF
TRBV5-8	NA	15	TRBJ1-4	NA	TGTGCCAGCAGCTTGGCCACATTCCAGAATGAAAAACTGTTTTTT	CASSLATFQNEKLFF
TRBV11-2	NA	16	TRBJ1-3	TRBD1	TGTGCCAGCAGCTTCACCGCCGACAGGGGAGGAAACACCATATATTTT	CASSFTADRGGNTIYF
TRBV28	once	12	TRBJ1-2	NA	TGTGCCAGCAATAAACAGGGCTATGGCTACACCTTC	CASNKQGYGYTF
TRBV27	NA	13	TRBJ2-7	NA	TGTGCCAGCAGCCCGGAGGGGGCGTACGAGCAGTACTTC	CASSPEGAYEQYF
TRBV18	NA	19	TRBJ2-2	TRBD2	TGTGCCAGCTCACCACCGGGACTAGCGGGAATAGGCGAGACCGGGGAGCTGTTTTTT	CASSPPGLAGIGETGELFF
TRBV19	NA	14	TRBJ1-2	NA	TGTGCCAGTAGTGTAACAGGAGACAAGTATGGCTACACCTTC	CASSVTGDKYGYTF
TRBV10-3	NA	18	TRBJ2-1	TRBD2	TGTGCCATCAGTGAGTCCGTAACGACTAGCGGGAGAAGTGGTGAGCAGTTCTTC	CAISESVTTSGRSGEQFF
TRBV9	NA	15	TRBJ2-7	NA	TGTGCCAGCAGCGTAGCCCCTCGCGGATTATACGAGCAGTACTTC	CASSVAPRGLYEQYF
TRBV6-4	NA	15	TRBJ2-1	TRBD2	TGTGCCAGCAGTGACTCGGCGGGAGGGCCCAATGAGCAGTTCTTC	CASSDSAGGPNEQFF
TRBV19	NA	14	TRBJ2-7	TRBD2	TGTGCCAGTAGTCAGGCGGGAGGGAACTCCGAGCAGTACTTC	CASSQAGGNSEQYF
TRBV11-2	NA	14	TRBJ1-4	TRBD1	TGTGCCAGCAGCACAACAGGGGGGTATGAAAAACTGTTTTTT	CASSTTGGYEKLFF
TRBV5-5	few	12	TRBJ1-1	NA	TGTGCCAGCAGTCCAGGGGTGACTGAAGCTTTCTTT	CASSPGVTEAFF
TRBV28	NA	14	TRBJ1-2	NA	TGTGCCAGCAGTTGGAAGCGAGGGGGTTATGGCTACACCTTC	CASSWKRGGYGYTF
TRBV11-2	NA	16	TRBJ2-5	TRBD2	TGTGCCAGCAGCCTCAGACTAGCGGCAACCCAAGAGACCCAGTACTTC	CASSLRLAATQETQYF